The clone carrying this T cell receptor beta chain was seen repeatedly, ten times or more. Its antigen is as yet unknown. Among ophthalmopathy patients, the Clinical Activity Score reached at least 3, the NOSPECS grade reached at least 4, and duration remained under 3 months. The PBMCs had their origin in 7.5 to 10 ml of fresh peripheral blood. The V end was cut by 2 bases, the J end by 2 bases, with 9 bases between. This CDR3 spans 14 amino acids. Germline-derived CDR1 and CDR2 are KGHSH and LQKENI. These data originate in a study of T cells in Graves' hyperthyroidism and ophthalmopathy. Study as a whole: Specimen type is peripheral blood, collected at initial diagnosis prior to any treatment.

General study points: Peripheral blood also featured most of the thyroid clonotypes expanded above 0.001.

From RNA transcripts, TCR beta CDR3 regions were amplified. First-round RT-PCR of the TCR CDR3 relied on the HTBI primer set. TCRdb used MiXCR to reprocess the multiplex PCR reads, holding one entry per CDR3 protein. The repertoire holds about 380,000 distinct CDR3 sequences, with under 20% as singletons. The sample consisted of blood. This clonotype was obtained from a young man with Graves' ophthalmopathy. V is TRBV18 and J is TRBJ1-1; no definite D call. This CDR3 reads CASSPWAANTEAFF. The CDR3 bases are TGTGCCAGCTCACCATGGGCAGCAAACACTGAAGCTTTCTTT.